This T cell receptor beta chain was obtained from a study of T cells after yellow fever vaccination. Via MiXCR, TCRdb re-called the 5' RACE reads, giving one row per CDR3 protein. The table lists around 320,000 distinct CDR3 sequences, 7.5% to 9.5% of them singletons. This clonotype was counted a few times. The starting material was CD4+ T cells sorted from PBMCs, obtained 5 days after the yellow fever booster vaccination. The receptor's source is a man in his late teens or twenties who received the YFV17D yellow fever vaccine.

The CDR3 bases are TGCGCCAGCTCTTGGGGGGACACTGAAGCTTTCTTT. Translated, it gives CASSWGDTEAFF. The rearrangement uses TRBV5-1 and TRBJ1-1; possibly TRBD1 for D (5 bases). Germline V gene lookup returns CDR1 SGHRS and CDR2 YFSETQ. V was pared by 7 bases and J by 3 bases, with 10 bases between. CDR3 length: 12 residues.